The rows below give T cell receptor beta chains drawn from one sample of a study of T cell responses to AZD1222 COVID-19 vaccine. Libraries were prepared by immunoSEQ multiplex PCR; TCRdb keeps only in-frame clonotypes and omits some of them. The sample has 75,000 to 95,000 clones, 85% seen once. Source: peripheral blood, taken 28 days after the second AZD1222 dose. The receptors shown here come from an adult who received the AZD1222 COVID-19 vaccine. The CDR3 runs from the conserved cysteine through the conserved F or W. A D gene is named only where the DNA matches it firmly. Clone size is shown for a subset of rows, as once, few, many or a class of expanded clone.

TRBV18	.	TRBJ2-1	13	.	CASSPIGGGEQFF	TGTGCCAGCTCCCCCATCGGGGGTGGTGAGCAGTTCTTC
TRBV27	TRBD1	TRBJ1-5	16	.	CASSPTTGGSNQPQHF	TGTGCCAGCAGTCCTACGACAGGGGGTAGCAATCAGCCCCAGCATTTT
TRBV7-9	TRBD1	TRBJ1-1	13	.	CASSLRQGTEAFF	TGTGCCAGCAGCTTGCGACAGGGCACTGAAGCTTTCTTT
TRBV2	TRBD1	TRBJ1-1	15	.	CASSRDRSMNTEAFF	TGTGCCAGCAGTCGGGACAGATCTATGAACACTGAAGCTTTCTTT
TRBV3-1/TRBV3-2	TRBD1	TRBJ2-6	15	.	CASSRQGAGANVLTF	TGTGCCAGCAGCAGACAGGGGGCTGGGGCCAACGTCCTGACTTTC
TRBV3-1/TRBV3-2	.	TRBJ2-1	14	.	CASSRGDPYNEQFF	TGTGCCAGCAGCCGCGGGGACCCCTACAATGAGCAGTTCTTC
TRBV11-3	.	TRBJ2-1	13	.	CASSRSFYNEQFF	TGTGCCAGCAGCCGAAGCTTCTACAATGAGCAGTTCTTC
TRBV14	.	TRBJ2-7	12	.	CASSRAGDEQYF	TGTGCCAGCAGCCGTGCAGGGGATGAGCAGTACTTC
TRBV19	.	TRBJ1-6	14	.	CASSIAEFDSPLHF	TGTGCCAGTAGTATAGCGGAGTTCGATTCACCCCTCCACTTT
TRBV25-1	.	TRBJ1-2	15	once	CASSSDRRTNYGYTF	TGTGCCAGCAGCTCCGACAGGAGGACTAACTATGGCTACACCTTC
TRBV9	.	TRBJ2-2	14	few	CASSSRSDTGELFF	TGTGCCAGCAGCTCCCGCTCGGACACCGGGGAGCTGTTTTTT
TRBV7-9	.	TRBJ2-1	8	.	CASSPRLF	TGTGCCAGCAGCCCCCGGCTCTTC
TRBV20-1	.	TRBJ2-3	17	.	CSASKRRGFGLTDTQYF	TGCAGTGCTAGTAAACGAAGGGGGTTTGGGTTAACAGATACGCAGTATTTT
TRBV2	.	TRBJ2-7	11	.	CASSYDNEQYF	TGTGCCAGCAGCTACGACAACGAGCAGTACTTC
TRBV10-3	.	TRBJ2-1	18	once	CAISVWGPAAGSYNEQFF	TGTGCCATCAGTGTATGGGGGCCCGCTGCGGGCTCCTACAATGAGCAGTTCTTC
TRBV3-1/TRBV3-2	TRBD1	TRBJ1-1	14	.	CASSQVWVQGEAFF	TGTGCCAGCAGCCAGGTTTGGGTACAGGGGGAAGCTTTCTTT
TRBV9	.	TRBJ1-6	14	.	CASSVAGGDSPLHF	TGTGCCAGCAGCGTAGCGGGGGGAGATTCACCCCTCCACTTT
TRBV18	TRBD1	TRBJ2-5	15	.	CASSPRGGVGETQYF	TGTGCCAGCTCACCCCGAGGGGGCGTCGGGGAGACCCAGTACTTC
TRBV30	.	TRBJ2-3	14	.	CAWSSSYSTDTQYF	TGTGCCTGGAGTTCGAGCTATAGCACAGATACGCAGTATTTT
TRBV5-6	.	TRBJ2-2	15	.	CASSLASQVAGELFF	TGTGCCAGCAGCTTAGCCTCTCAGGTTGCCGGGGAGCTGTTTTTT
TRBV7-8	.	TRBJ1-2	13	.	CASSSTGYYGYTF	TGTGCCAGCAGCTCTACAGGGTACTATGGCTACACCTTC
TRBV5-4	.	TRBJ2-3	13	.	CASSWVVGDTQYF	TGTGCCAGCAGCTGGGTTGTGGGCGATACGCAGTATTTT
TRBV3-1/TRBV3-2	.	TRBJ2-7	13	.	CASSQGIIPEQYF	TGTGCCAGCAGCCAAGGGATCATCCCCGAGCAGTACTTC
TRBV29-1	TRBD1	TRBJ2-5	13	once	CSVQGAPQETQYF	TGCAGCGTTCAGGGGGCACCTCAAGAGACCCAGTACTTC
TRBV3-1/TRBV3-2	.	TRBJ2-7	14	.	CASRRRRGSYEQYF	TGTGCCAGCAGGCGACGGAGGGGATCCTACGAGCAGTACTTC
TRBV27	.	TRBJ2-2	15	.	CASSAGAGLQLELFF	TGTGCCAGCAGTGCCGGGGCAGGCCTTCAGCTGGAGCTGTTTTTT
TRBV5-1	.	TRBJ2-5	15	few	CASSLVSGGQETQYF	TGCGCCAGCAGCTTGGTATCAGGAGGTCAAGAGACCCAGTACTTC
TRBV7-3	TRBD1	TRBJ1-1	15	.	CASSLSPPGQGEAFF	TGTGCCAGCAGCTTATCCCCCCCGGGACAGGGTGAAGCTTTCTTT
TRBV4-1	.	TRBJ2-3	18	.	CASSQAYTQGVNTDTQYF	TGCGCCAGCAGCCAGGCCTACACCCAGGGCGTTAACACAGATACGCAGTATTTT
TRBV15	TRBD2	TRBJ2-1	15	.	CATSRKREDRGEQFF	TGTGCCACCAGCAGGAAGCGGGAGGATCGGGGTGAGCAGTTCTTC
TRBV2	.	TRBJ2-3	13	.	CASPPTYTDTQYF	TGTGCCTCCCCCCCGACTTACACAGATACGCAGTATTTT
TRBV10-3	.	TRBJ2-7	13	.	CAIKATESYEQYF	TGTGCCATCAAAGCGACAGAATCCTACGAGCAGTACTTC
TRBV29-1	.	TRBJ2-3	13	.	CSARGYTVDTQYF	TGCAGCGCCAGAGGTTATACAGTGGATACGCAGTATTTT
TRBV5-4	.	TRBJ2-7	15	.	CASSQGGAYPHEQYF	TGTGCCAGCAGCCAGGGGGGGGCTTACCCCCACGAGCAGTACTTC
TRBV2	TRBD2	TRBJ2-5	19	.	CASSFPLYLAGGPQETQYF	TGTGCCAGCAGTTTCCCCCTGTATCTAGCGGGGGGGCCCCAGGAGACCCAGTACTTC
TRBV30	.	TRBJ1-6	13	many	CAWRSQGDSPLHF	TGTGCCTGGAGGTCACAGGGAGATTCACCCCTCCACTTT
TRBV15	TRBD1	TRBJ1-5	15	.	CATSRGQGYNQPQHF	TGTGCCACCAGCAGAGGACAGGGCTACAATCAGCCCCAGCATTTT
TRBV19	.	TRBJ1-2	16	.	CASSIDLAGGNYGYTF	TGTGCCAGTAGTATAGATTTGGCCGGCGGCAACTATGGCTACACCTTC
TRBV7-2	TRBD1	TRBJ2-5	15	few	CASSLVGTGMETQYF	TGTGCCAGCAGCTTAGTAGGGACAGGGATGGAGACCCAGTACTTC
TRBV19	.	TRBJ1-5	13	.	CASRQTPQSPQHF	TGTGCCAGTAGACAAACCCCGCAGTCGCCCCAGCATTTT
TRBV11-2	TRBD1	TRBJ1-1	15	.	CASSWSRQGNTEAFF	TGTGCCAGCAGCTGGTCTCGACAGGGGAACACTGAAGCTTTCTTT
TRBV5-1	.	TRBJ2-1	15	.	CASSFGGARNNEQFF	TGCGCCAGCAGCTTTGGGGGGGCGCGAAACAATGAGCAGTTCTTC
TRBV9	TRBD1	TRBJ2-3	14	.	CASSAQGATDTQYF	TGTGCCAGCAGCGCACAGGGGGCAACAGATACGCAGTATTTT
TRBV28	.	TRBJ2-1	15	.	CASSSAPLRVQRQFF	TGTGCCAGCAGTTCAGCCCCACTCAGGGTACAAAGGCAGTTCTTC
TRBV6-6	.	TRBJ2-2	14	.	CASGGDRLSGELFF	TGTGCCAGCGGAGGGGACAGACTTTCCGGGGAGCTGTTTTTT
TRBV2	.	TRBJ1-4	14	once	CASSVWGLNEKLFF	TGTGCCAGCAGTGTTTGGGGTCTAAATGAAAAACTGTTTTTT
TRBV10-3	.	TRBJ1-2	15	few	CAISESGRVRHGYTF	TGTGCCATCAGTGAGTCGGGCAGGGTCAGGCATGGCTACACCTTC
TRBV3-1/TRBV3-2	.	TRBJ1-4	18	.	CASSQDQRLTAKNEKLFF	TGTGCCAGCAGCCAAGATCAGAGGTTAACAGCTAAGAATGAAAAACTGTTTTTT
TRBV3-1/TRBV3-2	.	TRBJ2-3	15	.	CASSRRRGRTDTQYF	TGTGCCAGCAGCAGGAGGCGGGGCCGCACAGATACGCAGTATTTT
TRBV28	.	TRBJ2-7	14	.	CASSLGQAGYEQYF	TGTGCCAGCAGTTTAGGGCAGGCCGGTTACGAGCAGTACTTC
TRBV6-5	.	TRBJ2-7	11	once	CASSNAYEQYF	TGTGCCAGCAGTAACGCCTACGAGCAGTACTTC
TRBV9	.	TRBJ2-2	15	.	CASRRSGSNTGELFF	TGTGCCAGCAGGAGAAGCGGGTCAAACACCGGGGAGCTGTTTTTT
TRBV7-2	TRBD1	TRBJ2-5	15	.	CASSRPRGQAETQYF	TGTGCCAGCAGCCGCCCCAGGGGGCAGGCAGAGACCCAGTACTTC
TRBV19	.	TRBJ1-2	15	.	CASSPAGSGGYGYTF	TGTGCCAGTAGTCCCGCGGGGTCAGGCGGCTATGGCTACACCTTC